This T cell receptor (beta chain) appears in the sequencing data of a study of CD8+ T cells in alopecia areata. Study overall: The authors scored treated patients' severity by affected scalp percentage.

This clone turned up a few times. Additional DNA sequences in this sample encode the identical CDR3. Treatment here: oral pan-JAK inhibitor, 5-10 mg twice daily. Sampling of alopecia areata patients yielded lesional scalp punch biopsies as well as peripheral blood. cDNA reverse transcribed from extracted RNA served as the sequencing template. Clones were sequenced by immunoSEQ multiplex PCR, and TCRdb holds only the in-frame ones, with some missing. The sample includes 200,000 to 250,000 clones, 64% seen only once; the top ten take 4% to 4.5%. The source material was CD4+ T cells sorted from blood, sampled at week 4, from a patient treated with tofacitinib. The sequence derives from a human donor with alopecia areata.

The CDR3 nucleotides are TGCAGCGCGCGACAGGGAAGCTCTGGAAACACCATATATTTT. It specifies CSARQGSSGNTIYF. V is TRBV29-1 and J is TRBJ1-3; 7 bases are a match to TRBD1. The length of the CDR3 is 14 residues. Germline CDR1 SQVTM, CDR2 ANQGSEA. Unmatched junction bases numbered 6, after V lost 7 bases and J lost 0 bases.